This passage covers 29 T cell receptor beta chains from one sample sequenced in a study of shared clonotypes between healthy human individuals. Method: immunoSEQ multiplex PCR; TCRdb's copy keeps in-frame clones and lacks some. The sample shows over 800,000 clones, 92% of them seen only once. The naive CD8 subset, CD45RO-negative cells positively selected for CCR7, excluded terminally differentiated effector memory CD45RA+ cells. The material sequenced was naive CD8+ T cells sorted from blood. These receptors originate from a man aged 30 to 45 in good health.

This chain joins TRBV29-1 and TRBJ1-5; D might be TRBD1 (6 bases). The CDR3 loop spans 13 amino acids. The germline gives CDR1 SQVTM, CDR2 ANQGSEA. Trimming took 4 bases from V and 3 from J, leaving 10 bases between them. CDR3 loop: CSVATGNNQPQHF. DNA of the CDR3: TGCAGCGTTGCTACAGGGAACAATCAGCCCCAGCATTTT.

The rearrangement joins TRBV9 to TRBJ1-2, with 7 bases lining up with TRBD1. Germline lookup yields CDR1 SGDLS and CDR2 YYNGEE. The CDR3 length is 15 residues. V lost 3 bases to trimming and J lost 4 bases; unmatched junction nucleotides: 9. The CDR3 loop is CASSDRTQGSYGYTF. The CDR3 nucleotides are TGTGCCAGCAGCGACCGCACACAGGGGTCCTATGGCTACACCTTC.

The J gene is TRBJ2-5, the V gene TRBV7-8, with 7 nucleotides matching TRBD1. The junction had 11 bases not matched to a gene; V was cut back by 5 bases and J by 8 bases. The CDR3 runs to 14 residues. The germline V gene encodes CDR1 SGHVS and CDR2 FQNEAQ. The CDR3 reads CASSHRDSARTQYF. The CDR3 DNA sequence: TGTGCCAGCAGCCACCGGGACAGTGCGAGAACCCAGTACTTC.

The rearrangement links TRBV7-2 to TRBJ2-1, with a possible D match to TRBD2 (5 bases). Germline V gene data show CDR1 as SGHTA and CDR2 as FQGNSA. Trimming took off 0 bases at V and 9 bases at J, with 15 bases between the two ends. The CDR3 extends over 15 amino acids. CDR3 coding DNA: TGTGCCAGCAGCTTAGCACACGGGATGCAAGTTGAGCAGTTCTTC. As protein: CASSLAHGMQVEQFF.

This chain connects TRBV13 to TRBJ2-7; TRBD1 agrees at 8 bases. The J segment lost 3 bases and the V segment lost 3 bases, leaving 4 bases of the junction unmatched. The CDR3 totals 14 residues. The germline gives CDR1 PRHDT, CDR2 FYEKMQ (reference sequence). The CDR3 region has the DNA TGTGCCAGCAGCTTCGGACAGGGAGACTACGAGCAGTACTTC. Amino acid sequence: CASSFGQGDYEQYF.

V gene TRBV2 combines with J gene TRBJ2-7, with 8 bases identical to TRBD1. J lost 1 base, V lost 1 base, and 6 bases had no gene match. From germline, CDR1 is SNHLY and CDR2 FYNNEI. The CDR3 length is 16 residues. The CDR3 loop is CASSEVTGQGSYEQYF. CDR3 DNA: TGTGCCAGCAGTGAAGTAACCGGACAGGGATCCTACGAGCAGTACTTC.

This clone turned up a few times. The chain joins TRBV4-1 to TRBJ2-7; D is possibly TRBD1 (6 bases). The ends were cut back, 3 bases at V and 6 bases at J, with 15 bases in the middle. CDR1 and CDR2 (germline): MGHRA, YSYEKL. The CDR3 is 14 amino acids. CDR3 amino acids: CASSQLTGTLEQYF. In DNA form, the CDR3 reads TGCGCCAGCAGCCAGCTGACCGGGACACTCGAGCAGTACTTC.

The chain carries TRBV18 and TRBJ2-7, with D possibly matching TRBD1 (6 bases). Trimming took 5 bases from V and 1 from J, leaving 15 bases between them. The CDR3 extends over 15 amino acids. From germline, CDR1 is KGHSH and CDR2 LQKENI. The CDR3 bases are TGTGCCAGCTCAAGTACCGGGACACCATCCTACGAGCAGTACTTC. Residues: CASSSTGTPSYEQYF.

The chain recombines TRBV4-2 with TRBJ1-2; D is possibly TRBD1 (5 bases). Germline V gene sequence: CDR1 LGHNA, CDR2 YNFKEQ. V was clipped by 0 bases and J by 6 bases, with 17 bases between them. This CDR3 comprises 16 residues. CDR3 residues: CASSQESSGQGDGYTF. Written as DNA, the CDR3 is TGTGCCAGCAGCCAAGAATCATCGGGGCAAGGTGATGGCTACACCTTC.

The chain recombines TRBV23-1 with TRBJ2-1; 9 nucleotides line up with TRBD1. TRBV23-1 is noted as an ORF with a role that remains uncertain. V shed 4 bases, J shed 2 bases, and the junction held 6 bases outside the gene matches. The length of the CDR3 is 16 residues. CDR3 bases: TGCGCCAGCAGTCGCCCGGGACAGGGAACCTACAATGAGCAGTTCTTC. Translated, it gives CASSRPGQGTYNEQFF.

This clone was counted a single time. The CDR3 region is CASGTEPQGVPQYF. The CDR3 bases are TGTGCTAGTGGTACGGAACCCCAGGGCGTCCCGCAGTATTTT. The V gene is TRBV12-5, the J gene TRBJ2-3; TRBD1 is a possible D gene (5 bases). V was shortened by 5 bases and J by 10 bases, with 19 bases between the two germline ends. Germline V gene sequence: CDR1 LGHNT, CDR2 FRNRAP. The CDR3 sequence is 14 residues long.

The V gene is TRBV21-1, the J gene TRBJ2-7. TRBV21-1 is assigned pseudogene status. The CDR3 totals 15 residues. The CDR3 nucleotides read TGTGCCAGCAGCAAAGTCTGCATCATCAACTACGAGCAGTACTTC. It yields the protein CASSKVCIINYEQYF.

The count of this clone is one. This chain joins TRBV7-6 and TRBJ2-7; the match to TRBD1 covers 10 bases. This CDR3 has 15 amino acids. Looked up from germline, CDR1 is SGHVS and CDR2 is FNYEAQ. With 1 base clipped from V and 2 bases from J, the junction kept 2 bases outside the gene matches. The CDR3 sequence is CASSLGTGGAYEQYF. In DNA form, the CDR3 reads TGTGCCAGCAGCTTAGGGACAGGGGGGGCCTACGAGCAGTACTTC.

The V gene is TRBV7-8, the J gene TRBJ2-3, with 7 bases that match TRBD2. The CDR3 runs to 17 residues. Trimming removed 5 bases from V and 8 bases from J; junction bases left unmatched: 19. CDR1 is SGHVS and CDR2 is FQNEAQ in the germline V gene. The CDR3 spells CASSLHRGSGGSVTQYF. The CDR3 nucleotides read TGTGCCAGCAGCCTACACCGTGGATCGGGGGGTTCGGTTACGCAGTATTTT.

The V call is TRBV5-7, the J call TRBJ1-1; D gene unclear. TRBV5-7 is an ORF; its function is uncertain. The CDR3 length is 12 residues. The ends were cut back, 0 bases at V and 10 bases at J, with 10 bases in the middle. This CDR3 is CASSLEVVSAFF. The CDR3 DNA is TGTGCCAGCAGCTTGGAGGTGGTCTCAGCTTTCTTT.

This rearrangement joins TRBV29-1 to TRBJ2-1; possibly TRBD1 for D (6 bases). This CDR3 contains 13 residues. The V end lost 7 bases, the J end lost 7 bases, and 17 bases lay between the germline ends. CDR1 is SQVTM, CDR2 ANQGSEA, per germline. The DNA for the CDR3 is TGCAGCGGGGGGCAGGGGACGCCAAATGAGCAGTTCTTC. This sequence encodes CSGGQGTPNEQFF.

The V and J genes are TRBV4-1 and TRBJ2-2, with D perhaps matching TRBD1 (5 bases). The CDR3 is made up of 17 amino acids. Germline-derived CDR1 and CDR2 are MGHRA and YSYEKL. Trimming shortened V by 1 base and J by 0 bases, and 12 bases separated the two germline ends. CDR3 amino acids: CASSQGSTDTNTGELFF. As DNA, the CDR3 is TGCGCCAGCAGCCAAGGCTCGACAGATACGAACACCGGGGAGCTGTTTTTT.

This chain uses TRBV2 with TRBJ1-4; D uncertain. In germline, CDR1 is SNHLY, CDR2 FYNNEI. Trimming removed 7 bases at V and 0 bases at J, with 6 bases between. The CDR3 runs to 13 residues. The CDR3 DNA is TGTGCCAGCACCGACGCAACTAATGAAAAACTGTTTTTT. Translating it yields CASTDATNEKLFF.

This clone was seen just once. The chain combines TRBV7-8 with TRBJ1-4; D unresolved. V was cut by 1 base and J by 5 bases, with 14 bases left in between. The CDR3 runs to 16 residues. Germline loops: CDR1 SGHVS, CDR2 FQNEAQ. The CDR3 loop is CASSLGPLPLNEKLFF. Here the CDR3 DNA reads TGTGCCAGCAGCTTAGGCCCACTTCCTTTAAATGAAAAACTGTTTTTT.

The chain carries TRBV5-5 and TRBJ2-5; D may match TRBD1 or TRBD2 (5 bases each). Between the trimmed V and J ends, which lost 4 bases and 0 bases, there was a span of 19 bases. Germline CDR1 is SGHKS and CDR2 is YYEKEE (reference sequence). The CDR3 runs 17 residues. The CDR3, as DNA: TGTGCCAGCAGCCGACAGCTAGCTCGCCAAAACCAAGAGACCCAGTACTTC. As protein: CASSRQLARQNQETQYF.

In the case of this clone: In the same sample, other DNA sequences code for this CDR3. This chain connects TRBV10-1 to TRBJ2-2; 8 bases are a match to TRBD2. V shed 3 bases and J 5 bases; nucleotides not matched to a gene: 5. This CDR3 is 15 amino acids long. CDR1 is WNHNN, CDR2 SYGVQD, per germline (reference sequence). The CDR3 sequence: CASSDRGLDTGELFF. CDR3 nucleotides: TGCGCCAGCAGTGATCGGGGACTAGATACCGGGGAGCTGTTTTTT.

The chain joins TRBV6-4 to TRBJ1-1; weak D call: TRBD1 (6 bases). With 3 bases removed from V and 7 bases from J, the gap between germline ends came to 9 bases. CDR1 and CDR2 from the germline V gene are MRHNA and SNTAGT. The CDR3 consists of 12 residues. In DNA form, the CDR3 reads TGTGCCAGCAGTGAGGGGGCAGGTGAAGCTTTCTTT. Its translation: CASSEGAGEAFF.

V and J are TRBV5-1 and TRBJ2-3; D gene uncertain. The V end lost 4 bases, the J end lost 6 bases, and 15 bases lay between the germline ends. The CDR3 has 14 residues. Looked up from germline, CDR1 is SGHRS and CDR2 is YFSETQ. The CDR3 loop reads CASSPDARMDTQYF. Here the CDR3 DNA reads TGCGCCAGCAGCCCGGACGCACGCATGGATACGCAGTATTTT.

In the case of this clone: The same CDR3 can be traced to other DNA sequences in this sample. The V gene is TRBV27, the J gene TRBJ2-1, with 8 bases that match TRBD1. The germline V gene has CDR1 MNHEY and CDR2 SMNVEV (reference sequence). This CDR3 region has 15 residues. V lost 2 bases to trimming and J lost 3 bases; unmatched junction nucleotides: 3. CDR3 protein: CASSLGTGVYNEQFF. The DNA of the CDR3 is TGTGCCAGCAGTTTAGGGACAGGCGTCTACAATGAGCAGTTCTTC.

The CDR3 is CASSSLLELAASTDTQYF. In DNA, the CDR3 is TGTGCCAGCAGTTCCCTCCTTGAACTAGCGGCTAGCACAGATACGCAGTATTTT. The chain couples TRBV27 to TRBJ2-3; 8 nucleotides agree with TRBD2. Germline-derived CDR1 and CDR2 are MNHEY and SMNVEV (reference sequence). CDR3 length: 18 residues. After removal of 4 bases from V and 0 bases from J, the junction contained 12 bases not matched to a gene.

The chain combines TRBV27 with TRBJ2-1, with D unclear. Germline V gene sequence: CDR1 MNHEY, CDR2 SMNVEV (reference sequence). This CDR3 comprises 11 residues. Trimming stripped 4 bases from V and 10 bases from J, with 8 bases between. In DNA, the CDR3 is TGTGCCAGCAGTTCATCAGACGAGCAGTTCTTC. Its translation is CASSSSDEQFF.

The V gene is TRBV27, the J gene TRBJ2-5; D not resolved. The ends were cut back, 8 bases at V and 2 bases at J, with 18 bases in the middle. The length of the CDR3 is 15 residues. Germline V lookup: CDR1 MNHEY, CDR2 SMNVEV (reference sequence). The CDR3 sequence: CASAPTVAPQETQYF. CDR3 sequence (DNA): TGTGCCAGCGCCCCCACGGTAGCCCCTCAAGAGACCCAGTACTTC.

The chain links TRBV20-1 to TRBJ2-7; D remains ambiguous. Trimming stripped 3 bases from V and 5 bases from J, with 8 bases between. The germline V gene has CDR1 DFQATT and CDR2 SNEGSKA (reference sequence). The CDR3 has 11 amino acids. CDR3: CSARRKDEQYF. Here the CDR3 DNA reads TGCAGTGCTAGGCGAAAGGACGAGCAGTACTTC.

The chain has TRBV4-2 and TRBJ2-7; TRBD1 matches at 8 bases. The V gene end was trimmed by 1 base and the J gene end by 0 bases; junction bases not matched to a gene: 2. The germline V gene has CDR1 LGHNA and CDR2 YNFKEQ. CDR3 length: 15 residues. DNA for the CDR3: TGTGCCAGCAGCCAAGCGGGACAGGTCTCCTACGAGCAGTACTTC. Amino acids: CASSQAGQVSYEQYF.